This T cell receptor beta chain was recovered during a study of T cell changes during pregnancy in multiple sclerosis. Here immunoSEQ multiplex PCR was the method, and the copy in TCRdb shows in-frame clones only, minus some. This table has over 35,000 clones, about 92% appearing once. Germline trimming cut 1 base from V and 0 bases from J; bases unmatched to any gene: 11. The V gene's germline CDR1 is MNHNS and CDR2 SASEGT. The CDR3 covers 20 residues. The receptor's source is a female donor with multiple sclerosis, enrolled in a pregnancy study. The sequencing input was peripheral blood. The chain is built from TRBV6-1 and TRBJ2-1, with 11 nucleotides matching TRBD2. CDR3 amino acids: CASSEGAGLAAVFSYNEQFF. In nucleotides, the CDR3 is TGTGCCAGCAGTGAAGGGGCGGGACTAGCGGCCGTCTTCTCCTACAATGAGCAGTTCTTC.